Each of the 11 T cell receptor beta chains below was sequenced from the same sample in a study of blood T cell repertoires in COVID-19. Here immunoSEQ multiplex PCR was the method, and the copy in TCRdb shows in-frame clones only, minus some. The top ten hold just under 15% of the sample, which has approximately 60,000 clones, 75% to 85% seen once. Sample: peripheral blood. The receptors derive from a man at least 80 years old with acute or convalescent COVID-19.

This chain links TRBV13 with TRBJ2-3; 12 nucleotides match TRBD2. The V and J ends lost 5 bases and 4 bases, in that order; junction bases with no gene match: 10. CDR1 is PRHDT and CDR2 is FYEKMQ in the germline V gene (reference sequence). This CDR3 spans 17 amino acids. In DNA form, the CDR3 reads TGTGCCAGCAGCCAGCTAGCGGGGGGGCCGACCCCAGATACGCAGTATTTT. This translates into CASSQLAGGPTPDTQYF. Variable domain in full (rest from reference TRBV13 and TRBJ2-3): AAGVIQSPRHLIKEKRETATLKCYPIPRHDTVYWYQQGPGQDPQFLISFYEKMQSDKGSIPDRFSAQQFSDYHSELNMSSLELGDSALYFCASSQLAGGPTPDTQYFGPGTRLTVL.

The chain is built from TRBV6-5 and TRBJ2-7; maybe TRBD2 (6 bases). This CDR3 is built from 14 residues. V dropped 4 bases and J dropped 3 bases, with 13 bases sitting between them. Per the germline V gene, CDR1 is MNHEY and CDR2 is SVGAGI. The CDR3 here is CASSFGRTNYEQYF. DNA of the CDR3: TGTGCCAGCAGTTTCGGCAGGACTAACTACGAGCAGTACTTC.

The chain links TRBV6-5 to TRBJ2-1, with 11 bases identical to TRBD2. The J segment lost 12 bases and the V segment lost 4 bases, leaving 14 bases of the junction unmatched. The CDR3 totals 16 residues. CDR1 and CDR2 from the germline V gene are MNHEY and SVGAGI. CDR3 sequence (DNA): TGTGCCAGCAGTTCTCGGACTAGCGGGCCCCAGAACGGGCAGTTCTTC. Translation gives CASSSRTSGPQNGQFF.

V gene TRBV6-5 combines with J gene TRBJ2-1; 7 bases align to TRBD2. The germline V gene has CDR1 MNHEY and CDR2 SVGAGI. The length of the CDR3 is 15 residues. The ends lost 1 base at V and 5 bases at J; junction bases unmatched: 5. The CDR3 sequence is CASSYLGGDNNEQFF. Written as DNA, the CDR3 is TGTGCCAGCAGTTACTTGGGGGGGGATAACAATGAGCAGTTCTTC.

The chain joins TRBV6-5 to TRBJ1-1; 10 nucleotides match TRBD1. Germline CDR1 MNHEY, CDR2 SVGAGI. Germline trimming cut 8 bases from V and 5 bases from J; bases unmatched to any gene: 8. This CDR3 has 14 amino acids. CDR3 bases: TGTGCCAGCGGACCGACAGGGGGCAGGACTGAAGCTTTCTTT. Amino acid sequence: CASGPTGGRTEAFF.

This clone was recorded only once. This chain joins TRBV12-3 or TRBV12-4 and TRBJ1-1; D is possibly TRBD1 (5 bases). The CDR3 runs to 13 residues. V gave up 4 bases and J gave up 1 base, with 7 bases separating them. The CDR3 nucleotides read TGTGCCAGCAGTTCGGACACGAACACTGAAGCTTTCTTT. Its protein product is CASSSDTNTEAFF.

The rearrangement links TRBV6-1 to TRBJ2-3; D may be TRBD2 (7 bases). Deletions cut 0 bases from V and 0 bases from J, with 13 bases between. Germline V gives CDR1 MNHNS, CDR2 SASEGT. This CDR3 has 17 residues. The CDR3 sequence: CASSEAWGGTSTDTQYF. The CDR3 coding sequence is TGTGCCAGCAGTGAAGCCTGGGGGGGCACTAGCACAGATACGCAGTATTTT.

This rearrangement joins TRBV18 to TRBJ2-3; TRBD1 matches 12 bases. Germline lookup yields CDR1 KGHSH and CDR2 LQKENI. V gave up 3 bases and J gave up 5 bases; unmatched junction bases: 9. The CDR3 length is 17 residues. In nucleotides, the CDR3 is TGTGCCAGCTCACCCTCCCCGGGACAGGGGGCCATAGATACGCAGTATTTT. This translates into CASSPSPGQGAIDTQYF.

For this clone: The conserved final phenylalanine or tryptophan is absent from the CDR3, which likely points to a read error. No DNA is shown, since the ends of the CDR3 on it are uncertain; the CDR3 is the one TCRdb lists. V usage is TRBV20-1 and J usage is TRBJ1-1. Germline CDR1 and CDR2: DFQATT and SNEGSKA (reference sequence). The CDR3 contains 8 residues when both ends are counted. CDR3 protein: CSARGGLI.

The chain combines TRBV10-3 with TRBJ1-5; TRBD1 might be the D (5 bases). Germline V CDR1 and CDR2: ENHRY, SYGVKD. The CDR3 extends over 14 amino acids. V was shortened by 6 bases and J by 1 base, with 10 bases between the two germline ends. CDR3 residues: CAIRGQGSNQPQHF. CDR3 sequence (DNA): TGTGCCATCAGAGGCCAGGGCAGCAATCAGCCCCAGCATTTT.

The chain is built from TRBV5-1 and TRBJ1-1, with D tentatively TRBD1 (5 bases). V lost 3 bases to trimming and J lost 5 bases, with 14 bases between them. The V gene's germline CDR1 is SGHRS and CDR2 YFSETQ. The CDR3 has 14 amino acids. The chain's CDR3 is CASSWGTGFTEAFF. The CDR3, as DNA: TGCGCCAGCAGCTGGGGGACTGGTTTTACTGAAGCTTTCTTT.